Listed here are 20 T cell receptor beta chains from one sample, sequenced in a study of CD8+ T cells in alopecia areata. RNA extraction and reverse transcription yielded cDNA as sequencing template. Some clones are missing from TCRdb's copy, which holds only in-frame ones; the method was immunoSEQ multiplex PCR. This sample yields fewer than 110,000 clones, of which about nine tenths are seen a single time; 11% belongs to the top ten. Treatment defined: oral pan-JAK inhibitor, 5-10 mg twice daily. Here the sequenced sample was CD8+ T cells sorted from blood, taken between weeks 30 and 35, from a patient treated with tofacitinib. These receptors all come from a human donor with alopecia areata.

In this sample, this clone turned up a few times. CDR3 amino acids: CASSLGTGGDNRDTQYF. CDR3 DNA: TGTGCCAGCAGCTTGGGGACAGGGGGTGATAATAGAGATACGCAGTATTTT. The chain employs TRBV5-6 and TRBJ2-3; 10 bases align to TRBD1. The CDR3 runs to 17 residues. CDR1 and CDR2 (germline): SGHDT, YYEEEE. J gave up 5 bases and V 0 bases, and 9 bases lay outside the gene matches. Full variable domain (rest looked up from reference TRBV5-6 and TRBJ2-3): DAGVTQSPTHLIKTRGQQVTLRCSPKSGHDTVSWYQQALGQGPQFIFQYYEEEERQRGNFPDRFSGHQFPNYSSELNVNALLLGDSALYLCASSLGTGGDNRDTQYFGPGTRLTVL.

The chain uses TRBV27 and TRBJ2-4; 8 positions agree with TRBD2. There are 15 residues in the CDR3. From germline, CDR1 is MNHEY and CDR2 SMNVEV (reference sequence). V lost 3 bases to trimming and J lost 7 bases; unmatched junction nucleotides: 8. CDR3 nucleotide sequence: TGTGCCAGCAGTTTGTCCGGGACTAGTAGCAACATTCAGTACTTC. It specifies CASSLSGTSSNIQYF.

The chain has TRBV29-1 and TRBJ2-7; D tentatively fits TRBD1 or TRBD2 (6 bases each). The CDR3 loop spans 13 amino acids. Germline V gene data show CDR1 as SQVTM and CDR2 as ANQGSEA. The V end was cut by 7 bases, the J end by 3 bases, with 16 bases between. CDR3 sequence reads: CSAIGGYNYEQYF. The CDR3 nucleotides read TGCAGCGCAATCGGGGGCTATAACTACGAGCAGTACTTC.

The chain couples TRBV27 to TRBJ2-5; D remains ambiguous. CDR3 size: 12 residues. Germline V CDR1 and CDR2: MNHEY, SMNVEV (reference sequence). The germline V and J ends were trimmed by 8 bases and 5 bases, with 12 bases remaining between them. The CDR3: CASGVYMETQYF. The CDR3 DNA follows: TGTGCCAGCGGGGTGTATATGGAGACCCAGTACTTC.

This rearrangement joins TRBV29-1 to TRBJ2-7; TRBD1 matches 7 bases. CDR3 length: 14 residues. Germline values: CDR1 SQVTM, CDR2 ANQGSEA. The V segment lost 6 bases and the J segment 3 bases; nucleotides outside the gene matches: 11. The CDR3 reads CSVDDGRQGYEQYF. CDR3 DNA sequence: TGCAGCGTCGACGATGGAAGACAGGGCTACGAGCAGTACTTC.

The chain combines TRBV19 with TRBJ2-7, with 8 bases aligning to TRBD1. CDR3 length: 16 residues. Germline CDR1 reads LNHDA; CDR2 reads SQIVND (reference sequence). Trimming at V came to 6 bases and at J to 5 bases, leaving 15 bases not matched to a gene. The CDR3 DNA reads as TGTGCCAGTAGCACTATCAGGGGGCCTCGAATCCACGAGCAGTACTTC. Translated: CASSTIRGPRIHEQYF.

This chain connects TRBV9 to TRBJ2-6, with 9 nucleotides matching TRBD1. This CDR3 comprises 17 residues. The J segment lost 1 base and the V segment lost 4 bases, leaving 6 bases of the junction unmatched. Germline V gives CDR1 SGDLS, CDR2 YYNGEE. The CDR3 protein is CASSPPGQGSGANVLTF. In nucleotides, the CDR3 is TGTGCCAGCAGCCCCCCGGGACAGGGATCTGGGGCCAACGTCCTGACTTTC.

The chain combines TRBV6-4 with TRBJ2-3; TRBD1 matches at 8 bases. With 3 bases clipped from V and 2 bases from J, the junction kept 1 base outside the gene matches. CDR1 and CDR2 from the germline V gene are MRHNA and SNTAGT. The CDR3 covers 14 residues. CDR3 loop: CASSEGQDTDTQYF. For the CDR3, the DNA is TGTGCCAGCAGTGAGGGACAGGACACAGATACGCAGTATTTT.

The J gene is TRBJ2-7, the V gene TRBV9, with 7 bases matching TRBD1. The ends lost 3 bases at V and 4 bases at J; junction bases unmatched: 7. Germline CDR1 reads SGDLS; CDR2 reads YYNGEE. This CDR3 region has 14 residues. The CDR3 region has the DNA TGTGCCAGCAGCGGGGACAGTTCCCTTTACGAGCAGTACTTC. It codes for CASSGDSSLYEQYF.

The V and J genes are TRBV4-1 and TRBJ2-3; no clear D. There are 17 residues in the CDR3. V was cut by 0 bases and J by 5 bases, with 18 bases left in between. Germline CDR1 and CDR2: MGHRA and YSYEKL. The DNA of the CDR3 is TGCGCCAGCAGCCAAGATATTACAAGGTTTATAGTAGATACGCAGTATTTT. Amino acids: CASSQDITRFIVDTQYF.

CDR3 residues: CASSLVPYEQYF. The CDR3, as DNA: TGTGCCAGCAGCTTAGTTCCCTACGAGCAGTACTTC. V usage is TRBV7-9 and J usage is TRBJ2-5; D is uncertain. The J call may be faulty, since TRBJ2-7 better matches the DNA end. The CDR3 runs 12 residues. From germline, CDR1 is SEHNR and CDR2 FQNEAQ (reference sequence).

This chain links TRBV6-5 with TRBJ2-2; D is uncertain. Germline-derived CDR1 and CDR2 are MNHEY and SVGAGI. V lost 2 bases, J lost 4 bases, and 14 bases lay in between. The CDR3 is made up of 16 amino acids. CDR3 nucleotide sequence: TGTGCCAGCAGTTACGGTGTATTAGGGCGCACCGGGGAGCTGTTTTTT. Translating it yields CASSYGVLGRTGELFF.

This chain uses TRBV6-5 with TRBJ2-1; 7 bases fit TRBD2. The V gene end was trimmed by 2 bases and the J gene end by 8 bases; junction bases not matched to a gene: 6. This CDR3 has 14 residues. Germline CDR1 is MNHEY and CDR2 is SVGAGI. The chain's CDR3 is CASSYGGGLDEQFF. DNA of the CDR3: TGTGCCAGCAGTTACGGGGGAGGGCTCGATGAGCAGTTCTTC.

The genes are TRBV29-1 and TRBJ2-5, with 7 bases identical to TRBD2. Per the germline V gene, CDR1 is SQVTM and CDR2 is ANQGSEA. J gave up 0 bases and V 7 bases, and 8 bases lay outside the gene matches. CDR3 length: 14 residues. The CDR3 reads CSAEGLADQETQYF. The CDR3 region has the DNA TGCAGCGCCGAAGGTCTAGCGGACCAAGAGACCCAGTACTTC.

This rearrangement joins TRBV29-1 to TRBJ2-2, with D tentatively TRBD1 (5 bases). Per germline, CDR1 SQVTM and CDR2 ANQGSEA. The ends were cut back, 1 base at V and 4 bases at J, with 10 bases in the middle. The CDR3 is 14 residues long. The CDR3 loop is CSVEGREGTGELFF. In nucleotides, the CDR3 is TGCAGCGTTGAAGGCAGGGAAGGCACCGGGGAGCTGTTTTTT.

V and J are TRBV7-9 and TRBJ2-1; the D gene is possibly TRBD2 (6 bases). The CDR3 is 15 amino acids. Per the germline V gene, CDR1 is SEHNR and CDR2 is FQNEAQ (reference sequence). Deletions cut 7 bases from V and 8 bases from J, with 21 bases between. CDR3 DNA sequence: TGTGCCAGCACCCCCCGCGGGGAGATGAGATATGAGCAGTTCTTC. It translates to CASTPRGEMRYEQFF. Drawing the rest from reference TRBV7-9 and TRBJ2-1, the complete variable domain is DTGVSQNPRHKITKRGQNVTFRCDPISEHNRLYWYRQTLGQGPEFLTYFQNEAQLEKSRLLSDRFSAERPKGSFSTLEIQRTEQGDSAMYLCASTPRGEMRYEQFFGPGTRLTVL.

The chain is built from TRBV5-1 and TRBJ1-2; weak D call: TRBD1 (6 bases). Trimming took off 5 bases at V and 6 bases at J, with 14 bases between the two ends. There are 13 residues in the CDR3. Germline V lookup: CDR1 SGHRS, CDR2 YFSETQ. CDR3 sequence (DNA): TGCGCCAGCAGAACAGGGTATATCCATGGCTACACCTTC. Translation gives CASRTGYIHGYTF.

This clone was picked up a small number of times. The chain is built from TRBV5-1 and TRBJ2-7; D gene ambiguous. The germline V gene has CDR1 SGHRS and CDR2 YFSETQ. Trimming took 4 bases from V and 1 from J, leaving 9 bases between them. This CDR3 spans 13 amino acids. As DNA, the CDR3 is TGCGCCAGCAGCGAGAGCAGATCCTACGAGCAGTACTTC. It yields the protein CASSESRSYEQYF.

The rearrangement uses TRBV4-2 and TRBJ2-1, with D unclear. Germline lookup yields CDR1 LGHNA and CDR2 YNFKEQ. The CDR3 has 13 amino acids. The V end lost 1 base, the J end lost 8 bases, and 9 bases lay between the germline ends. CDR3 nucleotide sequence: TGTGCCAGCAGCCAAGTAAGCCCGGATGAGCAGTTCTTC. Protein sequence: CASSQVSPDEQFF.

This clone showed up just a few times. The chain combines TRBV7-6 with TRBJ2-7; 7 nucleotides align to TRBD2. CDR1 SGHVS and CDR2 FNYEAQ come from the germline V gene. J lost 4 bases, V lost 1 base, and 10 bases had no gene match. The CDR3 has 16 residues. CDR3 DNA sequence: TGTGCCAGCAGCTTAGATTCGGGCGGGAGTAATTACGAGCAGTACTTC. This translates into CASSLDSGGSNYEQYF.